The subject of this entry is one T cell receptor beta chain. This specimen belongs to a study of T cells in Graves' hyperthyroidism and ophthalmopathy. Amplification of TCR beta CDR3 regions was performed using RNA transcripts as template. The primer set for the first-round RT-PCR of the TCR CDR3 was HTBI. TCRdb called the multiplex PCR reads again in MiXCR, with one record for every CDR3 protein. Of roughly 500,000 distinct CDR3 sequences listed, 46% are singletons. This CDR3 has 13 residues. J gave up 4 bases and V 6 bases, and 6 bases lay outside the gene matches. CDR1 and CDR2 from the germline V gene are SQVTM and ANQGSEA.

Material for sequencing was peripheral blood or thyroid tissue (not recorded which). The chain joins TRBV29-1 to TRBJ2-5; 9 bases match TRBD1. This clonotype originated in an adult woman with Graves' disease, either hyperthyroidism or ophthalmopathy (not recorded which). Here the CDR3 DNA reads TGCAGCGTCCAACAGGGGGCCGGAGAGACCCAGTACTTC. Translation gives CSVQQGAGETQYF.